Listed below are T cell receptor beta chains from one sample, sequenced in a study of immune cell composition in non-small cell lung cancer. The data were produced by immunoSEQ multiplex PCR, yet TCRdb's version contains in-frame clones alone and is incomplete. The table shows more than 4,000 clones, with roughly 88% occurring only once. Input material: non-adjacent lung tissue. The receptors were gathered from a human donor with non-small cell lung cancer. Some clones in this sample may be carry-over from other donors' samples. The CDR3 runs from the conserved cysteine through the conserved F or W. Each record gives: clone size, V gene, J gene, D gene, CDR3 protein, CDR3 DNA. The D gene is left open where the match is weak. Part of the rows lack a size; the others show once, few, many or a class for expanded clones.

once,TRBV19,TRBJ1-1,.,CASSITGGTSEAFF,TGTGCCAGTAGTATAACGGGGGGTACTTCTGAAGCTTTCTTT
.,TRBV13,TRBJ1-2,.,CASSLIRGPLYGYTF,TGTGCCAGCAGTCTAATCAGGGGCCCTCTCTATGGCTACACCTTC
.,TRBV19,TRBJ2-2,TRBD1,CASLDRGLTGELFF,TGTGCCAGCCTGGACAGGGGGCTGACCGGGGAGCTGTTTTTT
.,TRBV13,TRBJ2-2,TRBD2,CASSRQRGGLAGELFF,TGTGCCAGCAGCCGGCAGCGGGGGGGCCTAGCCGGGGAGCTGTTTTTT
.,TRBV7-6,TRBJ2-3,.,CASSVRDRTDTQYF,TGTGCCAGCAGCGTCCGAGACAGGACAGATACGCAGTATTTT
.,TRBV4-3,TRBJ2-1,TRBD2,CASSQDSGSKNEQFF,TGCGCCAGCAGCCAAGATAGCGGGAGTAAGAATGAGCAGTTCTTC
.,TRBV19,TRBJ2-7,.,CASSPGFRESSYEQYF,TGTGCCAGTAGTCCAGGATTCCGGGAGAGCTCCTACGAGCAGTACTTC
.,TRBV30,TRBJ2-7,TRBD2,CAWSFGGGPYEQYF,TGTGCCTGGAGTTTCGGGGGAGGGCCCTACGAGCAGTACTTC
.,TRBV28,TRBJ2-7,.,CAAWGLGASYEQYF,TGTGCCGCATGGGGACTTGGGGCTAGCTACGAGCAGTACTTC
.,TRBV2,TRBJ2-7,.,CASMRTTEQYF,TGTGCCAGCATGAGGACTACCGAGCAGTACTTC
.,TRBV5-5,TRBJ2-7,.,CASSLAKRDEQYF,TGTGCCAGCAGCTTGGCCAAGCGGGACGAGCAGTACTTC
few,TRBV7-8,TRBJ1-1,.,CASSSVGAEAFF,TGTGCCAGCAGCTCCGTCGGGGCTGAAGCTTTCTTT
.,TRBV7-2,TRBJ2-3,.,CASSLEQTDTQYF,TGTGCCAGCAGCTTAGAACAGACAGATACGCAGTATTTT
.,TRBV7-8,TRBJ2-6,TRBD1,CASSLGGQPFSGANVLTF,TGTGCCAGCAGCTTAGGGGGACAGCCCTTCTCTGGGGCCAACGTCCTGACTTTC
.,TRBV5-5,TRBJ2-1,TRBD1,CASRPGQGAGNEQFF,TGTGCCAGCAGACCCGGACAGGGGGCTGGCAATGAGCAGTTCTTC
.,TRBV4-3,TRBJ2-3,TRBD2,CASSGVGGGTDTQYF,TGCGCCAGCAGCGGGGTCGGGGGGGGCACAGATACGCAGTATTTT
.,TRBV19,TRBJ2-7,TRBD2,CASSGEGPIYEQYF,TGTGCCAGTAGTGGGGAGGGACCAATCTACGAGCAGTACTTC
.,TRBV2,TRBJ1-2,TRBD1,CASSEQGAEYGYTF,TGTGCCAGCAGTGAACAGGGGGCAGAGTATGGCTACACCTTC
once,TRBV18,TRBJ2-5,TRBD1,CASSATGGETQYF,TGTGCCAGCTCAGCGACAGGGGGGGAGACCCAGTACTTC
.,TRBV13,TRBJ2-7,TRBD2,CASSLGGLGDDEQYF,TGTGCCAGCAGCTTAGGGGGACTAGGGGACGACGAGCAGTACTTC
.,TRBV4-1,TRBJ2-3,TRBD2,CATLPTVTSFPTDTQYF,TGCGCCACCCTCCCCACGGTGACTAGCTTTCCCACAGATACGCAGTATTTT
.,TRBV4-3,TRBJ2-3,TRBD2,CASSQDGGGGSTDTQYF,TGCGCCAGCAGCCAAGATGGCGGGGGAGGATCAACAGATACGCAGTATTTT
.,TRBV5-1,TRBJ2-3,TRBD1,CASSSGQGTDTQYF,TGCGCCAGCAGCTCCGGACAGGGCACAGATACGCAGTATTTT
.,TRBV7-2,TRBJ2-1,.,CASSLEGSKQFF,TGTGCCAGCAGCTTAGAAGGGAGTAAGCAGTTCTTC
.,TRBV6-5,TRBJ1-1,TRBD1,CASSYGRTGGTEAFF,TGTGCCAGCAGTTACGGGAGGACAGGGGGCACTGAAGCTTTCTTT
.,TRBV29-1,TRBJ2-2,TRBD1,CSVGTGYTGELFF,TGCAGCGTTGGGACAGGATACACCGGGGAGCTGTTTTTT
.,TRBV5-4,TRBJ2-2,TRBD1,CASSRDSGTGTGELFF,TGTGCCAGCAGCCGAGACTCCGGGACAGGGACCGGGGAGCTGTTTTTT
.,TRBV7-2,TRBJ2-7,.,CASSLGGIEQYF,TGTGCCAGCAGCTTAGGAGGGATCGAGCAGTACTTC
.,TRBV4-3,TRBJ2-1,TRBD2,CASASGTSGNNEQFF,TGCGCCAGCGCCTCCGGGACTAGCGGAAACAATGAGCAGTTCTTC
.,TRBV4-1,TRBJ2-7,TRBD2,CASSQDDGLAGVSYEQYF,TGCGCCAGCAGCCAAGATGACGGACTAGCGGGGGTGTCCTACGAGCAGTACTTC
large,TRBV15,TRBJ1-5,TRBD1,CATSRDRGKEPQHF,TGTGCCACCAGCAGGGACAGGGGGAAGGAGCCCCAGCATTTT
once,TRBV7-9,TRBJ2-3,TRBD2,CASRSPGLADLGGVDTQYF,TGTGCCAGCAGATCACCGGGACTAGCTGACTTGGGGGGAGTAGATACGCAGTATTTT
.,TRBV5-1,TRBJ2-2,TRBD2,CASSPRTSANTGELFF,TGCGCCAGCAGCCCCCGGACTAGCGCGAACACCGGGGAGCTGTTTTTT
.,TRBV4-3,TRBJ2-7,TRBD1,CASSQDEGAGYEQYF,TGCGCCAGCAGCCAAGATGAGGGGGCAGGGTACGAGCAGTACTTC
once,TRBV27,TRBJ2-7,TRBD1,CASSLVGQAYEQYF,TGTGCCAGCAGTTTGGTAGGACAGGCCTACGAGCAGTACTTC
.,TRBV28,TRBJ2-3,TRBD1,CASNPGQGQTDTQYF,TGTGCCAGCAACCCCGGACAGGGGCAGACTGATACGCAGTATTTT
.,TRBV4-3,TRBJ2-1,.,CASSQDTGAYNEQFF,TGCGCCAGCAGCCAAGATACGGGGGCCTACAATGAGCAGTTCTTC
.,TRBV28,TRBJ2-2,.,CASSFSRNTGELFF,TGTGCCAGCAGTTTTTCCCGGAACACCGGGGAGCTGTTTTTT
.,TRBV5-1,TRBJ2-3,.,CASSLQGFTDTQYF,TGCGCCAGCAGCTTGCAGGGGTTTACAGATACGCAGTATTTT
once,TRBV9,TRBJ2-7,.,CASSPSSRRYEQYF,TGTGCCAGCAGCCCCAGTAGCCGGAGGTACGAGCAGTACTTC
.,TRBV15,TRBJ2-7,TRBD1,CATSGKDRGTYEQYF,TGTGCCACCAGCGGGAAGGACAGGGGGACCTACGAGCAGTACTTC
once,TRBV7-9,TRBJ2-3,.,CASSFGGSTDTQYF,TGTGCCAGCAGCTTCGGCGGAAGCACAGATACGCAGTATTTT
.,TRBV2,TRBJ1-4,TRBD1,CASSNRGRLEKLFF,TGTGCCAGCAGTAACAGGGGGCGCCTTGAAAAACTGTTTTTT
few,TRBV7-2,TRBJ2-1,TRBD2,CASSSDAGGSEQFF,TGTGCCAGCAGTTCCGACGCGGGAGGTAGTGAGCAGTTCTTC
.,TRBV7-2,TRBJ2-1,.,CASSLHPSFKPGEQFF,TGTGCCAGCAGCTTACATCCTTCCTTCAAACCGGGGGAGCAGTTCTTC